This T cell receptor beta chain emerged from a study of regulatory T cells in long-lasting Graves disease. The sample holds a few counts of this clonotype. As yet, its antigen is unknown. CDR3-region Arm-PCR and iRepertoire HTBI primers produced the TCR beta libraries. In the original analysis: The samples included around 65 TRBV and about 13 TRBJ segments. Using its own MiXCR run on the multiplex PCR reads, TCRdb lists one record per CDR3 protein. The V and J calls, along with clone size, are taken from TCRdb and not from the paper's own processing. This sample has 400,000 or so distinct CDR3 sequences; less than 25% occur once, and the top ten carry less than 25%. As for time point: persistent/refractory GD, antithyroid drugs over 5 years with positive TRAb. RNA isolated from PBMCs was used to make the TCR library. It was American Thyroid Association guidelines that determined Graves' disease diagnosis.

The germline V gene encodes CDR1 KGHDR and CDR2 SFDVKD. The V and J ends lost 3 bases and 5 bases respectively, with 15 bases between them. The CDR3 totals 16 residues. Study outcomes and limitations: Preferential use of TRBV28, TRBJ1-2 and TRBJ2-5 was seen in persistent disease.

This TCR was sampled from a female donor with Graves disease. The sequencing used peripheral blood mononuclear cells (PBMCs), collected when the disease was refractory, from a patient treated with antithyroid drugs. V is TRBV24-1 and J is TRBJ2-2; no clear D. The DNA of the CDR3 is TGTGCCACCAGTGATCCGAATGGGCCTCGTACCGGGGAGCTGTTTTTT. This sequence encodes CATSDPNGPRTGELFF.